The rows below give T cell receptor beta chains drawn from one sample of a study of cytomegalovirus exposure and HLA in healthy donors. The table came from immunoSEQ multiplex PCR; TCRdb's copy has only in-frame clones and leaves some out. The sample carries approximately 180,000 clones, around 75% recorded once. Sequencing used PBMCs. The origin of the receptors is a woman aged 25 to 39 in good health and CMV-seronegative. The CDR3 runs from the conserved cysteine through the conserved F or W. D genes are given only for firm matches. The listing skips clone size in some rows; elsewhere it reads once, few, many or a size class.

v_gene	abundance	len	d_gene	j_gene	CDR3nt	CDR3aa
TRBV19	NA	14	TRBD1	TRBJ1-6	TGTGCCAGTAGTACAGACTCCAGGGGGGCCGCCCTCCACTTT	CASSTDSRGAALHF
TRBV9	NA	18	NA	TRBJ1-3	TGTGCCAGCAGCGCCGGGACTGCCCCTCTTTCCTCTGGAAACACCATATATTTT	CASSAGTAPLSSGNTIYF
TRBV2	NA	13	TRBD1	TRBJ1-4	TGTGCCAGTCCGACAGGGCTTTTAGAAAAACTGTTTTTT	CASPTGLLEKLFF
TRBV6-5	NA	16	TRBD2	TRBJ2-5	TGTGCCAGCAGTTACTCGATGGGGGGGATACAAGAGACCCAGTACTTC	CASSYSMGGIQETQYF
TRBV6-1	few	16	NA	TRBJ2-7	TGTGCCAGCAGTGGCCGATCGACAGTGCTCACCTACGAGCAGTACTTC	CASSGRSTVLTYEQYF
TRBV7-9	NA	16	TRBD2	TRBJ2-1	TGTTCCAGCAACTCCGCTCTCTCTAGCGGCTACAATGAGCAGTTCTTC	CSSNSALSSGYNEQFF
TRBV9	NA	13	NA	TRBJ1-1	TGTGCCAGCAGCCCCCAGGTGAACACTGAAGCTTTCTTT	CASSPQVNTEAFF
TRBV19	NA	15	TRBD1	TRBJ2-2	TGTGCCAGTATTAGGACAGGGGTCCTCACCGGGGAGCTGTTTTTT	CASIRTGVLTGELFF
TRBV7-9	NA	13	TRBD1	TRBJ1-5	TGTGCCAGCAGCTTGACAGGGGATCAGCCCCAGCATTTT	CASSLTGDQPQHF
TRBV9	NA	14	TRBD1	TRBJ2-1	TGTGCCAGCAGCCCAATACAGGGGTTCGCTGAGCAGTTCTTC	CASSPIQGFAEQFF
TRBV5-1	NA	16	NA	TRBJ1-1	TGCGCCAGCAGCTTGACCGACTTCGGGAGGAACACTGAAGCTTTCTTT	CASSLTDFGRNTEAFF
TRBV19	NA	15	TRBD1	TRBJ2-7	TGTGCCAGTAGTATAGGGACAGGGGGATCCTACGAGCAGTACTTC	CASSIGTGGSYEQYF